These 14 T cell receptor beta chains were all obtained from the same sample, sequenced in a study of cytomegalovirus exposure and HLA in healthy donors. 13 Jbeta primers and 60 Vbeta primers were used for the PCR. Clones were read by immunoSEQ multiplex PCR, and TCRdb kept only the in-frame ones, dropping some. The top ten clones hold 2.9% of a sample with 180,000 or so clones, around 75% of them seen once. The source material was PBMCs. These receptors were obtained from a male donor in good health and CMV-seronegative.

The rearrangement joins TRBV6-1 to TRBJ2-1; TRBD2 agrees at 8 bases. V was clipped by 5 bases and J by 3 bases; unmatched bases: 3. The CDR3 runs 14 residues. Per germline, CDR1 MNHNS and CDR2 SASEGT. The CDR3 here is CASSSSGFYNEQFF. In nucleotides, the CDR3 is TGTGCCAGCAGTTCTAGCGGGTTCTACAATGAGCAGTTCTTC.

This clone was observed once. This chain joins TRBV30 and TRBJ2-7; weak D call: TRBD2 (6 bases). CDR3 size: 17 residues. Germline lookup yields CDR1 GTSNPN and CDR2 SVGIG (reference sequence). The V gene lost 3 bases and the J gene lost 6 bases, with 27 bases spanning the gap. This CDR3 is CAWSSNGGFLPRGEQYF. Here the CDR3 DNA reads TGTGCCTGGAGCTCGAACGGAGGGTTCCTCCCTCGGGGCGAGCAGTACTTC.

A remark on this clone: The junction differs from germline at one of its ends, possibly a read error. The chain recombines TRBV30 with TRBJ2-2; 10 bases line up with TRBD1. The CDR3 length is 15 residues. CDR1 GTSNPN and CDR2 SVGIG come from the germline V gene (reference sequence). The CDR3 loop is CACQRRDRGTGELFF. The CDR3 DNA is TGTGCCTGCCAGAGGAGGGACAGGGGAACCGGGGAGTTGTTTTTT.

This chain uses TRBV6-1 with TRBJ1-5; possibly TRBD1 for D (6 bases). V dropped 7 bases and J dropped 5 bases, with 15 bases sitting between them. Germline V gene lookup returns CDR1 MNHNS and CDR2 SASEGT. The CDR3 has 14 residues. The CDR3 is CASNAGVGYQPQHF. The DNA for the CDR3 is TGTGCCAGCAACGCAGGGGTAGGGTATCAGCCCCAGCATTTT.

This clone was recorded a few times. This chain uses TRBV27 with TRBJ1-6; the D is unclear. V lost 1 base and J 0 bases, leaving 16 bases between the germline ends. This CDR3 has 19 amino acids. Germline V lookup: CDR1 MNHEY, CDR2 SMNVEV (reference sequence). This CDR3 reads CASSLLAGGQSSYNSPLHF. CDR3 sequence (DNA): TGTGCCAGCAGTTTATTGGCGGGAGGGCAAAGCTCCTATAATTCACCCCTCCACTTT.

This chain uses TRBV28 with TRBJ1-5; D may be TRBD1 (6 bases). CDR1 MDHEN and CDR2 SYDVKM come from the germline V gene. This CDR3 is built from 16 residues. The V gene lost 2 bases and the J gene lost 8 bases, with 19 bases spanning the gap. The CDR3 sequence is CASSLTGRVPREPQHF. The CDR3, as DNA: TGTGCCAGCAGTTTAACAGGGAGGGTCCCAAGGGAGCCCCAGCATTTT.

This chain links TRBV11-3 with TRBJ2-3; D unresolved. Germline loops: CDR1 SGHNT, CDR2 YENEEA. The CDR3 consists of 14 residues. V dropped 4 bases and J dropped 0 bases, with 8 bases sitting between them. The chain's CDR3 is CASSSRTSTDTQYF. As DNA, the CDR3 is TGTGCCAGCAGCTCTCGAACTAGCACAGATACGCAGTATTTT.

This rearrangement joins TRBV6-1 to TRBJ1-2, with D tentatively TRBD1 (6 bases). V gave up 6 bases and J gave up 0 bases, with 11 bases separating them. This CDR3 spans 14 amino acids. Germline V gene lookup returns CDR1 MNHNS and CDR2 SASEGT. The CDR3 region has the DNA TGTGCCAGCAGATTACAGGGCTCTAACTATGGCTACACCTTC. Amino acids: CASRLQGSNYGYTF.

This clone was detected once. The chain has TRBV7-9 and TRBJ1-1, with D perhaps matching TRBD1 (6 bases). The CDR3 totals 13 residues. Germline loops: CDR1 SEHNR, CDR2 FQNEAQ (reference sequence). V dropped 3 bases and J dropped 4 bases, with 9 bases sitting between them. The CDR3 DNA sequence: TGTGCCAGCAGCTTCGAAGGGGGCACTGAAGCTTTCTTT. It yields the protein CASSFEGGTEAFF.

The chain uses TRBV28 and TRBJ1-5; 7 bases are shared with TRBD1. After removal of 4 bases from V and 5 bases from J, the junction contained 8 bases not matched to a gene. CDR3 length: 15 amino acids. Germline lookup yields CDR1 MDHEN and CDR2 SYDVKM. The DNA of the CDR3 is TGTGCCAGCAGTTCGCCGGGACAGAGTGATCAGCCCCAGCATTTT. Its protein is CASSSPGQSDQPQHF. Full variable domain (rest looked up from reference TRBV28 and TRBJ1-5): DVKVTQSSRYLVKRTGEKVFLECVQDMDHENMFWYRQDPGLGLRLIYFSYDVKMKEKGDIPEGYSVSREKKERFSLILESASTNQTSMYLCASSSPGQSDQPQHFGDGTRLSIL.

The chain uses TRBV4-1 and TRBJ1-5, with a weak D call TRBD1 (5 bases). The V gene's germline CDR1 is MGHRA and CDR2 YSYEKL. The CDR3 loop spans 15 amino acids. Trimming pared 4 bases from V and 1 base from J, leaving 11 bases between. The CDR3 is CASSPREGSNQPQHF. As DNA, the CDR3 is TGCGCCAGCAGCCCCCGGGAGGGGAGCAATCAGCCCCAGCATTTT.

This sequence joins TRBV30 and TRBJ1-3, with D perhaps TRBD1 (6 bases). The CDR3 loop spans 13 amino acids. V was pared by 4 bases and J by 4 bases, with 11 bases between. CDR1 and CDR2 (germline): GTSNPN, SVGIG (reference sequence). The CDR3 here is CAWTGGGGNTIYF. In nucleotides, the CDR3 is TGTGCCTGGACTGGGGGCGGAGGAAACACCATATATTTT.

With respect to this clone: Within the sample, other DNA sequences also encode this same CDR3. V gene TRBV11-2 combines with J gene TRBJ1-1; D not resolved. Germline lookup yields CDR1 SGHAT and CDR2 FQNNGV. Trimming cost V 0 bases and J 1 base, with 3 bases left between them. CDR3 size: 13 residues. The CDR3 DNA reads TGTGCCAGCAGCTTAGATAGGAACACTGAAGCTTTCTTT. Translation gives CASSLDRNTEAFF.

The V gene is TRBV5-4, the J gene TRBJ1-2; tentatively, D is TRBD1 (5 bases). This CDR3 has 16 residues. V was cut by 4 bases and J by 3 bases, with 19 bases left in between. Germline V gene lookup returns CDR1 SGHNT and CDR2 YYREEE (reference sequence). As DNA, the CDR3 is TGTGCCAGCAGCGACGACAGCTTATCACTATACTATGGCTACACCTTC. Amino acids: CASSDDSLSLYYGYTF.